Listed here is a single T cell receptor beta chain. The entirety of the isolated RNA underwent reverse transcription, so expressed TCRB transcripts were sequenced. Method: immunoSEQ multiplex PCR; TCRdb's copy keeps in-frame clones and lacks some. This table has 240,000 or so clones, around 68% appearing once. This entry comes from a study of beta chain features in type 1 diabetes. This TCR was recovered from a young man in good health. What was sequenced was naive CD4+ T cells from blood.

This chain's CDR3 is CAFSLGTGDQPQHF. The CDR3 region has the DNA TGTGCCTTCTCCCTCGGGACAGGGGATCAGCCCCAGCATTTT. The V and J genes are TRBV30 and TRBJ1-5; 10 positions agree with TRBD1. V shed 7 bases, J shed 5 bases, and the junction held 8 bases outside the gene matches. The CDR3 runs 14 residues. CDR1 GTSNPN and CDR2 SVGIG come from the germline V gene (reference sequence).